This record concerns one TCR beta chain sequence. Germline values: CDR1 KGHSH, CDR2 LQKENI. The V gene lost 2 bases and the J gene lost 7 bases, with 14 bases spanning the gap. The CDR3 has 15 residues. The sample originates from a study of blood T cell repertoires in COVID-19. TCRdb's table, derived via immunoSEQ multiplex PCR, lists solely in-frame clones and lacks some. This sample has 290,000 or so clones, with around nine tenths found just once. The chain has TRBV18 and TRBJ1-4; D is possibly TRBD1 (5 bases). The TCR was taken from a man between 65 and 79 years old with acute or convalescent COVID-19. Sequencing input: peripheral blood. The CDR3 nucleotides read TGTGCCAGCTCACCATCACTGGGCGGGGGTGAAAAACTGTTTTTT. Encoded protein: CASSPSLGGGEKLFF. Supplemented by reference TRBV18 and TRBJ1-4, the full variable domain reads NAGVMQNPRHLVRRRGQEARLRCSPMKGHSHVYWYRQLPEEGLKFMVYLQKENIIDESGMPKERFSAEFPKEGPSILRIQQVVRGDSAAYFCASSPSLGGGEKLFFGSGTQLSVL.